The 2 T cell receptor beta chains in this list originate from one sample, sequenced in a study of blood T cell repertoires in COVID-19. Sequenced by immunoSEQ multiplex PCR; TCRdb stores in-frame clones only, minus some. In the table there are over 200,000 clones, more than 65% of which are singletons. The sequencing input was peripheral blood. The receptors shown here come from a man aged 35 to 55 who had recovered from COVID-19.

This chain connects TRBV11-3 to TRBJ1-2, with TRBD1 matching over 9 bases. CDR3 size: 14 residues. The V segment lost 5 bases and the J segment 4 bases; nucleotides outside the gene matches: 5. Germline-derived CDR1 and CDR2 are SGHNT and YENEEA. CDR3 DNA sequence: TGTGCCAGCAGCCCCCGGACAGGGGCCTATGGCTACACCTTC. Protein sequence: CASSPRTGAYGYTF.

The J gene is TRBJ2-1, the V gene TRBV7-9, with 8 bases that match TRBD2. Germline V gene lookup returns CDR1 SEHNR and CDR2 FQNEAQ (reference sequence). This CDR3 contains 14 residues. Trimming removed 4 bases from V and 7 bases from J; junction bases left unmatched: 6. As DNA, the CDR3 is TGTGCCAGCAGCTCTAAAGCGGGAGTGAATGAGCAGTTCTTC. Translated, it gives CASSSKAGVNEQFF.